This T cell receptor beta chain was recorded in a study of blood T cell repertoires in COVID-19. In the authors' methods: The authors estimated nucleated cell counts from reference gene primer amplification. Clones were sequenced by immunoSEQ multiplex PCR, and TCRdb holds only the in-frame ones, with some missing. D and trimming come from the DNA, and the V and J calls and clone size come from that table. The sample includes some 220,000 clones, around 90% seen only once; the top ten take roughly 0.89%. The CDR3 extends over 16 amino acids. The V gene lost 2 bases and the J gene lost 0 bases, with 11 bases spanning the gap. Germline V gives CDR1 SGHTA, CDR2 FQGNSA.

The chain carries TRBV7-2 and TRBJ2-4; D is possibly TRBD2 (5 bases). Material: peripheral blood. The receptor comes from a man under 40 with COVID-19, enrolled during active disease. CDR3 residues: CASSLLGDLAKNIQYF. As DNA, the CDR3 is TGTGCCAGCAGCTTACTCGGGGATCTAGCCAAAAACATTCAGTACTTC.